The sequence of this T cell receptor (beta chain) was determined in a study of T cells after yellow fever vaccination. Study summary: For low cell numbers, libraries were made with SMART-Seq v4 Ultra Low Input. Notes on the study in general: A large majority of primary-vaccination clones showed up again after the booster (just under 97% CD4, around 85% CD8).

This CDR3 region has 15 residues. Germline loops: CDR1 MGHDK, CDR2 SYGVNS. Trimming removed 8 bases at V and 7 bases at J, with 23 bases between. This clonotype has only a few counts. Its antigen remains unidentified. Synthesis of TCR cDNA relied on 5'RACE template switching, which attached a universal primer site and UMIs. TCRdb re-called the 5' RACE reads with MiXCR, one entry per CDR3 protein. The sample consists of 360,000 or so distinct CDR3 sequences, around a tenth of them appearing once. This specimen was PBMCs, taken on the day of the first yellow fever vaccination. The chain is built from TRBV25-1 and TRBJ1-1; D unresolved. The source of this sequence is a man younger than 30 who received the YFV17D yellow fever vaccine. The CDR3 nucleotides read TGTGCCAGCGAGGAGGTCGGCGGCAGGAGACTTGAAGCTTTCTTT. It translates to CASEEVGGRRLEAFF.